This T cell receptor beta chain was sequenced for a study of Ad26.COV2.S vaccination and SARS-CoV-2 variants. Study as a whole: By the intramuscular route, Ad26.COV2.S was given once, or twice 56 days apart. The study's findings and limits: There was reportedly substantial breadth in spike-specific CD8+ and CD4+ T cell responses after vaccination.

J lost 5 bases, V lost 2 bases, and 3 bases had no gene match. The CDR3 totals 14 residues. Germline V lookup: CDR1 SQVTM, CDR2 ANQGSEA. Sequencing used immunoSEQ multiplex PCR; TCRdb keeps in-frame clones, though not all of them. The data hold 350,000 to 450,000 clones, with about 88% observed a single time. The treatment here: around 19 received Ad26.COV2.S at low or high dose, single or two shots; about 5 received placebo; per-sample allocation not given. Specimen acquisition occurred on day 63 following the initial vaccine or placebo injection. Of note for this clone: What it recognizes is unknown.

This sequence was found in a person between 18 and 65 years old who received the Ad26.COV2.S COVID-19 vaccine or a placebo. The chain is built from TRBV29-1 and TRBJ2-5, with TRBD2 identical over 12 bases. Sequenced material: peripheral blood, taken in a trial of Ad26.COV2.S vaccine versus placebo. CDR3 residues: CSVEFLAGGETQYF. CDR3 coding DNA: TGCAGCGTTGAATTTCTAGCGGGAGGGGAGACCCAGTACTTC.